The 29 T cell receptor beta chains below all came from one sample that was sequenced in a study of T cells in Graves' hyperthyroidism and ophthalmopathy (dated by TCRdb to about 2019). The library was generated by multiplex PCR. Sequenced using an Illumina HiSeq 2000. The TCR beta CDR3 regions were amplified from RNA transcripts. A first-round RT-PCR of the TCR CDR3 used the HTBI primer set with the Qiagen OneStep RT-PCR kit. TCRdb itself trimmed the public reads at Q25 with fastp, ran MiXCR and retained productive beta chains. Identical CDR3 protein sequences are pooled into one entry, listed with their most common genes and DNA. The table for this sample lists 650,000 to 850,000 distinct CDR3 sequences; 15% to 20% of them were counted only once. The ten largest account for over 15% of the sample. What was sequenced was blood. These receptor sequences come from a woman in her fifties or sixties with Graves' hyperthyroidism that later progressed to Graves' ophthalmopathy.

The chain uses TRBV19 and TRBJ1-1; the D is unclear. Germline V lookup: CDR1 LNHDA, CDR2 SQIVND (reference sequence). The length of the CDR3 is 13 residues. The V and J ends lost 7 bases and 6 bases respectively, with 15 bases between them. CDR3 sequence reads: CASTTRVLSEAFF. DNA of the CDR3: TGTGCCAGTACAACTCGGGTTCTGTCTGAAGCTTTCTTT.

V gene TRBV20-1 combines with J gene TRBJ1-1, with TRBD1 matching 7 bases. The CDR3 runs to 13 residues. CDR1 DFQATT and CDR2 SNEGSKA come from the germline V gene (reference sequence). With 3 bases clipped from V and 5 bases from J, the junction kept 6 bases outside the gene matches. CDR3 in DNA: TGCAGTGCTAGGGGCAGGGGGTTAACTGAAGCTTTCTTT. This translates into CSARGRGLTEAFF.

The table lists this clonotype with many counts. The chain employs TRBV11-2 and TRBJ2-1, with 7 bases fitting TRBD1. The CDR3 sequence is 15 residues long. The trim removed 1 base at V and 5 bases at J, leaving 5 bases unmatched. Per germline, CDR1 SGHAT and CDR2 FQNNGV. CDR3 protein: CASSLVRGRDNEQFF. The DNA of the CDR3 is TGTGCCAGCAGCTTAGTTAGGGGGCGAGACAATGAGCAGTTCTTC.

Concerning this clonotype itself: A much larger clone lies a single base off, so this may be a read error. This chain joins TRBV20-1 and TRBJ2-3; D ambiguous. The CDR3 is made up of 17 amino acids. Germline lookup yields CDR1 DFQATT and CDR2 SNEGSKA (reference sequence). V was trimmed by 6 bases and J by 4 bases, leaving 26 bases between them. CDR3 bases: TGCAGTGCCCTACACGGATACCGGGCCATTAGCTCAGATACGCAGTATTTT. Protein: CSALHGYRAISSDTQYF.

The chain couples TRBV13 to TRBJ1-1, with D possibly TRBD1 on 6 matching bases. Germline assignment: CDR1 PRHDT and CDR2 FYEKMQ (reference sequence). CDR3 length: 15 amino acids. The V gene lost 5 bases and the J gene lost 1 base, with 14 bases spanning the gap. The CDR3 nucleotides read TGTGCCAGCAGCCGTACCACAGGGTGGAACACTGAAGCTTTCTTT. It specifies CASSRTTGWNTEAFF.

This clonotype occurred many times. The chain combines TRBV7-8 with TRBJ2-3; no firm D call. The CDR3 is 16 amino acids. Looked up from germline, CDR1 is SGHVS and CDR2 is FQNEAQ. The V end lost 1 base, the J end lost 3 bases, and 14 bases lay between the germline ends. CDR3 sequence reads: CASSLEWAEPTDTQYF. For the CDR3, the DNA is TGTGCCAGCAGCTTAGAATGGGCAGAACCTACAGATACGCAGTATTTT.

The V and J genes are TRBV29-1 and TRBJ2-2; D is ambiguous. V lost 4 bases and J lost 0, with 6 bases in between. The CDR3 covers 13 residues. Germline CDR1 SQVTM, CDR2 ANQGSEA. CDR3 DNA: TGCAGCGTTGGAAAATCGAACACCGGGGAGCTGTTTTTT. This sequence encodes CSVGKSNTGELFF.

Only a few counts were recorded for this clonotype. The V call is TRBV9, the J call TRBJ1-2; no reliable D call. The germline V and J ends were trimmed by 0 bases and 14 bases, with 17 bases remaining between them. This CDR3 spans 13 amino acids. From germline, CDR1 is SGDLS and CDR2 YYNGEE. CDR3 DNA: TGTGCCAGCAGCGTAGCCGGTACAACTCGTTTTACCTTC. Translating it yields CASSVAGTTRFTF.

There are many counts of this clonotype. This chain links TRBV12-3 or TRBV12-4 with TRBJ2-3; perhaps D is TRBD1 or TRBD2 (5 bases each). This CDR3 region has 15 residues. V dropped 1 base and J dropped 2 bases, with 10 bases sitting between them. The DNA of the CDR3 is TGTGCCAGCAGTTTAGGAGGGGACGACACAGATACGCAGTATTTT. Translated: CASSLGGDDTDTQYF.

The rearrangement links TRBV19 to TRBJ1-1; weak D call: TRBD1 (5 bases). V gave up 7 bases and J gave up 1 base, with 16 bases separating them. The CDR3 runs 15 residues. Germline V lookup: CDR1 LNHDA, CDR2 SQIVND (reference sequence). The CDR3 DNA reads TGTGCCAGTACCCCCCACGGGACGGGGAACACTGAAGCTTTCTTT. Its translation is CASTPHGTGNTEAFF.

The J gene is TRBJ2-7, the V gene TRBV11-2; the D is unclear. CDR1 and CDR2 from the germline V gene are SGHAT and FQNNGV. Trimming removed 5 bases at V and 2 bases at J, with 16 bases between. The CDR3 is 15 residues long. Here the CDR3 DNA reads TGTGCCAGCAGCCGCAAAGAGCTCCTGCCCTACGAGCAGTACTTC. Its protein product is CASSRKELLPYEQYF.

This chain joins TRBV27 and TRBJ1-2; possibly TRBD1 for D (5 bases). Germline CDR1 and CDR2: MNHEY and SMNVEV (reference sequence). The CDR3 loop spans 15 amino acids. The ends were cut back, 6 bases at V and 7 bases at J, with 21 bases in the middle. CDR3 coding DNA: TGTGCCAGCAGCTTCCGTACGACTGGGAGGGGTGGCTACACCTTC. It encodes CASSFRTTGRGGYTF.

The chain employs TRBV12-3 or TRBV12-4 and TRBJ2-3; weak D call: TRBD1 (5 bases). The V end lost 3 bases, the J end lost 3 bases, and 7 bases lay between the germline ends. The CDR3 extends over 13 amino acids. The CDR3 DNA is TGTGCCAGCAGTTTGACAGCTACAGATACGCAGTATTTT. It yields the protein CASSLTATDTQYF.

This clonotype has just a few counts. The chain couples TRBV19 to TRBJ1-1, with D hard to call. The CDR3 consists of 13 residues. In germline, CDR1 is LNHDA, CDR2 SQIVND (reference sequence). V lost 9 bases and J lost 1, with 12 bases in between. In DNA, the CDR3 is TGTGCCAGCCGCTGGGGAGCGAACACTGAAGCTTTCTTT. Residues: CASRWGANTEAFF.

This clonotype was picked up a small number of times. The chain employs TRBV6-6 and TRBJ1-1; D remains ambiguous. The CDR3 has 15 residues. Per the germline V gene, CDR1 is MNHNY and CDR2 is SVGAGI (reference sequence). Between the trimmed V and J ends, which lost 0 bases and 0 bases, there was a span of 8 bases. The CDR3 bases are TGTGCCAGCAGTTACTCGATTTTGGTGAACACTGAAGCTTTCTTT. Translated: CASSYSILVNTEAFF.

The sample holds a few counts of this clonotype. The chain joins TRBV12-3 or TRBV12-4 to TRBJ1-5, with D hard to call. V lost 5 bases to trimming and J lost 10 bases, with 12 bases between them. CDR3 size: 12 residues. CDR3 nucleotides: TGTGCCAGCAGTCCCACCGGGAAACCCCAGCATTTT. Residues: CASSPTGKPQHF.

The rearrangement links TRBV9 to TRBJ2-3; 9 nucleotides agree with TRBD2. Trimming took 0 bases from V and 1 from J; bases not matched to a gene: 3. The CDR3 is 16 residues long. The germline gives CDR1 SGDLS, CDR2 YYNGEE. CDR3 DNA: TGTGCCAGCAGCGTAGGAGCGGGGGGAGGCACAGATACGCAGTATTTT. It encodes CASSVGAGGGTDTQYF.

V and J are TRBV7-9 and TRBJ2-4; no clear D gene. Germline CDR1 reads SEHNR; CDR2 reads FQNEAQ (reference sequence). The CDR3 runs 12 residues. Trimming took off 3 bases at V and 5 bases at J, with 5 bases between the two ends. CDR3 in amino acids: CASSFRENIQYF. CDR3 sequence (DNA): TGTGCCAGCAGCTTCCGAGAAAACATTCAGTACTTC. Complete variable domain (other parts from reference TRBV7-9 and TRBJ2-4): DTGVSQNPRHKITKRGQNVTFRCDPISEHNRLYWYRQTLGQGPEFLTYFQNEAQLEKSRLLSDRFSAERPKGSFSTLEIQRTEQGDSAMYLCASSFRENIQYFGAGTRLSVL.

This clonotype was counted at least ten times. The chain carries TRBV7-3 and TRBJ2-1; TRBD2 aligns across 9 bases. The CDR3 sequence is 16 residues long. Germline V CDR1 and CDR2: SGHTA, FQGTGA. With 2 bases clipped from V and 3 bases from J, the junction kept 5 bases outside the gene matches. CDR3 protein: CASSLGQLAGYNEQFF. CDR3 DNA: TGTGCCAGCAGCTTAGGTCAACTAGCGGGCTACAATGAGCAGTTCTTC.

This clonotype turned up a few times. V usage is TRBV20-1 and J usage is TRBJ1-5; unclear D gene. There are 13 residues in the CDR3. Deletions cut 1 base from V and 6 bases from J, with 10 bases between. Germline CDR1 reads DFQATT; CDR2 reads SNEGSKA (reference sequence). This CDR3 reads CSARGRRGQPQHF. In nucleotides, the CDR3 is TGCAGTGCTAGAGGCAGGCGCGGTCAGCCCCAGCATTTT.

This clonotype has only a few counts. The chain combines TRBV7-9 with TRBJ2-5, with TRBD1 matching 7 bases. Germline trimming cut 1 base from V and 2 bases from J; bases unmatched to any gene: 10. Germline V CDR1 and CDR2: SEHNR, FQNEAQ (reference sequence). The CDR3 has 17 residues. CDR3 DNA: TGTGCCAGCAGCTTAGGGACGACAGGGCTGGGGCAAGAGACCCAGTACTTC. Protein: CASSLGTTGLGQETQYF.

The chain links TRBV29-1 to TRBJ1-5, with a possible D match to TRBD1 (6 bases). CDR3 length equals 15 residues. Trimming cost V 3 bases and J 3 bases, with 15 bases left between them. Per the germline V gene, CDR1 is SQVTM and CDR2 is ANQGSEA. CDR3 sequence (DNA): TGCAGCGTTGACACCTTCCACAGGGTCAATCAGCCCCAGCATTTT. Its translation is CSVDTFHRVNQPQHF.

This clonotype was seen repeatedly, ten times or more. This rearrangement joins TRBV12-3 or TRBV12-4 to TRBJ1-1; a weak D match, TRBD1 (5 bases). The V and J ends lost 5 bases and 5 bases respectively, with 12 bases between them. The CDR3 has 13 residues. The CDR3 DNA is TGTGCCAGCAGTCCGGATTGGGGGACTGAAGCTTTCTTT. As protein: CASSPDWGTEAFF.

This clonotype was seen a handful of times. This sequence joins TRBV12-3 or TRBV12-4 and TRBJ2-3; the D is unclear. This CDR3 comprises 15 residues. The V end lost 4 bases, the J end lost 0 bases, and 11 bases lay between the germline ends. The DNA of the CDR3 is TGTGCCAGCAGTTCACTCGATTCTAGCACAGATACGCAGTATTTT. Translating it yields CASSSLDSSTDTQYF.

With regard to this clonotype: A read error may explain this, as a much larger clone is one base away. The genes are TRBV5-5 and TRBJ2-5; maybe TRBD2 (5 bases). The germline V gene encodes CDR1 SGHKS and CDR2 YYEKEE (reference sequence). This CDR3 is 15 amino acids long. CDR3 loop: CASSFADSPQGTQYF. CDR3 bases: TGTGCCAGCAGCTTTGCGGACTCCCCCCAAGGGACCCAGTACTTC.

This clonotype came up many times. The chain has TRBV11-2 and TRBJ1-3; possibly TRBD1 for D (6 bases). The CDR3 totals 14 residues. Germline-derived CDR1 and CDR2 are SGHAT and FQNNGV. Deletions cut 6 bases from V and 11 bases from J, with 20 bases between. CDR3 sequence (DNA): TGTGCCAGCAGTACATACCGCGCCCAGGGGCCCATATATTTT. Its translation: CASSTYRAQGPIYF.

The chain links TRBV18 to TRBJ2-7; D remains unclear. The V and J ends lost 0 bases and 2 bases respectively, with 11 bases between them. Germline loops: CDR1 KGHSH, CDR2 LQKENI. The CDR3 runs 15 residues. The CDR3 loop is CASSPPNRWAYEQYF. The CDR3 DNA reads TGTGCCAGCTCACCACCTAACAGATGGGCCTACGAGCAGTACTTC.

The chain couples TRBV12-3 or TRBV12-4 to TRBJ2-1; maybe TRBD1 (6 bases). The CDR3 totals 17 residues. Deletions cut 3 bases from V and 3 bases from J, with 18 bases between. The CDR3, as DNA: TGTGCCAGCAGTTTGCCCCTGGGGGCGCAGGGCTACAATGAGCAGTTCTTC. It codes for CASSLPLGAQGYNEQFF.

As DNA, the CDR3 is TGTGCCAGCAGTTTTGGTGGACATAACTACGAGCAGTACTTC. Translation gives CASSFGGHNYEQYF. This chain uses TRBV12-3 or TRBV12-4 with TRBJ2-7; TRBD1 might be the D (5 bases). The CDR3 runs to 14 residues. The germline V and J ends were trimmed by 3 bases and 3 bases, with 12 bases remaining between them.